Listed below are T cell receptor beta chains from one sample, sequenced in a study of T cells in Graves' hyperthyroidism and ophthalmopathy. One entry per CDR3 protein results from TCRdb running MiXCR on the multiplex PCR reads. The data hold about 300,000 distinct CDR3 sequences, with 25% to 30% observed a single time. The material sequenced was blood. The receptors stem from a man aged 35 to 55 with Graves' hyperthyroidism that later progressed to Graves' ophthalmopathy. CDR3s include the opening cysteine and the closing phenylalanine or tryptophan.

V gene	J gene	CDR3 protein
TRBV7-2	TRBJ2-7	CASSLARAGVYF
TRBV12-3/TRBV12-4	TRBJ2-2	CASSPPGELFF
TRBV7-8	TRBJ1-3	CASSQEQTGSFGNTIYF
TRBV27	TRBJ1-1	CASSLYGGTEAFF
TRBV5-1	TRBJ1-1	CASSSGVANTEAFF
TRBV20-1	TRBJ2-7	CSAIGQDGSYEQYF
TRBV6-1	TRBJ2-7	CASSVTGDPREQYF
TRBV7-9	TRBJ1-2	CASSPTTGAGGYTF
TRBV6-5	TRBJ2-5	CASSLDRVETQYF
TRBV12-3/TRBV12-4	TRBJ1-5	CASSGLTGGLQPQHF
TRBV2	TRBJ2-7	CASSEYSGVNEQYF
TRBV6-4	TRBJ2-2	CASSEGGSTGELFF
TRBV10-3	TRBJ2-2	CAIRGTVRNGELFF
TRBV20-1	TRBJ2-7	CRPRETINYEQYF
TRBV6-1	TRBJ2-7	CASSLPVGGSYKQYF
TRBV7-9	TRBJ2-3	CASSFPSPDTQYF
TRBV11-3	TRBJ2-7	CASSEVGFISYEQYF
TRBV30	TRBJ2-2	CAWSKVYNIGGELFF
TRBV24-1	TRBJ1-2	CATSDSTGPRGYTF
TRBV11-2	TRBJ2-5	CASSSAGGGSGETQYF
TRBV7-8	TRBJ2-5	CASRSERGGETQYF
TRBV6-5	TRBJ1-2	CASSYVSSNYGYTF
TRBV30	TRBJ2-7	CAWSVRTLYEQYF
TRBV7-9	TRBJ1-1	CASSLSGQGSTEAFF
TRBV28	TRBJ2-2	CASSASTGGTGELFF
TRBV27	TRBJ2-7	CASSRDSIDEQYF
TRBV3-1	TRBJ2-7	CASSQDPYEQYF
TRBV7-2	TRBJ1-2	CASSLGQQGLDLYGYTF
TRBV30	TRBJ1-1	CAWRLQGRGTEAFF
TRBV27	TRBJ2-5	CASSLSALQETQYF
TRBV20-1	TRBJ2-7	CSATRGAGGPPLSYEQYF
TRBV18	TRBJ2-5	CASSHPQGVETQYF
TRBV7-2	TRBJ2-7	CASRYRDGSYEQYF
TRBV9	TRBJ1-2	CASSVTRDLDGYTF
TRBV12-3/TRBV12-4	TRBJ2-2	CASSFGSIRELFF
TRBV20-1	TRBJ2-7	CSALNPGGSSTGEQYF